The 25 T cell receptor beta chains given below trace back to one sample, sequenced in a study of blood T cells in healthy people across ages. A sample-barcoded 5' primer and a J-beta primer mix were used in a second PCR of roughly 7 to 11 cycles. Via MiXCR, TCRdb re-called the 5' RACE reads, giving one row per CDR3 protein. The sample has roughly 680,000 distinct CDR3 sequences; roughly half are singletons. The sample taken for sequencing was blood. Every receptor here comes from a woman older than 75 in good health.

CDR3 DNA sequence: TGTGCCAGCAGTTTATATATTCCGCAGACTAGCGGGGTCACAGATACGCAGTATTTT. This sequence encodes CASSLYIPQTSGVTDTQYF. The chain carries TRBV27 and TRBJ2-3, with 11 bases lining up with TRBD2. This CDR3 comprises 19 residues. The trim removed 1 base at V and 2 bases at J, leaving 11 bases unmatched. The germline gives CDR1 MNHEY, CDR2 SMNVEV (reference sequence).

This clonotype was picked up many times. The chain recombines TRBV7-9 with TRBJ1-1; weak D call: TRBD1 (6 bases). This CDR3 comprises 14 residues. Per the germline V gene, CDR1 is SEHNR and CDR2 is FQNEAQ (reference sequence). With 4 bases removed from V and 1 base from J, the gap between germline ends came to 10 bases. CDR3: CASSSRGQNTEAFF. CDR3 DNA sequence: TGTGCCAGCAGCTCCAGGGGACAGAACACTGAAGCTTTCTTT.

This clonotype occurred many times. The chain couples TRBV18 to TRBJ2-3; 7 bases are shared with TRBD1. With 4 bases clipped from V and 6 bases from J, the junction kept 4 bases outside the gene matches. The CDR3 length is 13 residues. From germline, CDR1 is KGHSH and CDR2 LQKENI. The CDR3 here is CASSLQGVDTQYF. The CDR3 DNA is TGTGCCAGCTCACTGCAGGGGGTGGATACGCAGTATTTT.

This clonotype was found a few times. A much larger clone is a single base away; this may be a read error. This chain uses TRBV7-2 with TRBJ2-1; possible D gene TRBD2, 5 bases. The J call may be incorrect, as the DNA end agrees better with TRBJ2-7. The CDR3 runs to 16 residues. Germline values: CDR1 SGHTA, CDR2 FQGNSA. CDR3 residues: CASSLVGVSSYNEQYF. The CDR3 DNA is TGTGCCAGCAGCTTAGTCGGGGTGAGCTCCTACAATGAGCAGTACTTC.

The chain has TRBV7-2 and TRBJ2-7, with D perhaps matching TRBD1 or TRBD2 (5 bases each). The V gene's germline CDR1 is SGHTA and CDR2 FQGNSA. There are 15 residues in the CDR3. Trimming left V 1 base short and J 2 bases short, with 12 bases between. The CDR3 loop is CASSLGGTAAYEQYF. As DNA, the CDR3 is TGTGCCAGCAGCTTAGGAGGGACGGCCGCCTACGAGCAGTACTTC.

This clonotype was seen only a few times. The chain carries TRBV7-3 and TRBJ2-3, with 12 bases that match TRBD2. Germline V gene sequence: CDR1 SGHTA, CDR2 FQGTGA. Trimming took 7 bases from V and 1 from J; bases not matched to a gene: 6. CDR3 length equals 16 residues. CDR3 DNA: TGTGCCAGCACTAGCGGGAGGGCCGGAGGCACAGATACGCAGTATTTT. This encodes CASTSGRAGGTDTQYF.

The V and J genes are TRBV2 and TRBJ1-5; weak D call: TRBD1 (5 bases). The germline V and J ends were trimmed by 3 bases and 2 bases, with 8 bases remaining between them. The CDR3 is made up of 14 amino acids. In germline, CDR1 is SNHLY, CDR2 FYNNEI. CDR3 bases: TGTGCCAGCAGTGAGGGGCCCGGCAATCAGCCCCAGCATTTT. Translation: CASSEGPGNQPQHF. Together with reference TRBV2 and TRBJ1-5, the CDR3 gives the full variable domain: EPEVTQTPSHQVTQMGQEVILRCVPISNHLYFYWYRQILGQKVEFLVSFYNNEISEKSEIFDDQFSVERPDGSNFTLKIRSTKLEDSAMYFCASSEGPGNQPQHFGDGTRLSIL.

This clonotype was seen just once. Just one base apart from a much larger clone, this may be a read error. V gene TRBV29-1 combines with J gene TRBJ2-7, with 9 bases aligning to TRBD2. The V gene's germline CDR1 is SQVTM and CDR2 ANQGSEA. Losses at the gene ends were 4 bases for V and 7 bases for J; bases not matched to a gene: 11. The CDR3 spans 14 residues. This CDR3 reads CSVGLAVLRYEQYF. The CDR3 DNA follows: TGCAGCGTTGGACTAGCGGTACTTAGGTATGAGCAGTACTTC.

The chain has TRBV6-6 and TRBJ2-1; 11 bases line up with TRBD1. The CDR3 has 17 amino acids. Unmatched junction bases numbered 6, after V lost 2 bases and J lost 3 bases. CDR1 and CDR2 (germline): MNHNY, SVGAGI (reference sequence). This CDR3 reads CASSYKGTGGNYNEQFF. The CDR3 DNA sequence: TGTGCCAGCAGTTACAAGGGGACAGGGGGGAACTACAATGAGCAGTTCTTC.

Points on this clonotype: Being one base from a much bigger clone, this may be a read error. This chain links TRBV28 with TRBJ2-1; weak D call: TRBD2 (5 bases). The assigned J gene may be wrong: the sequence end matches TRBJ2-7 better. The CDR3 covers 13 residues. In germline, CDR1 is MDHEN, CDR2 SYDVKM. The CDR3 protein is CASIGGSYNEQYF. The CDR3 DNA reads TGTGCCAGCATAGGAGGCTCCTACAATGAGCAGTACTTC.

The V gene is TRBV7-9, the J gene TRBJ2-5; 16 positions agree with TRBD2. The V gene end was trimmed by 3 bases and the J gene end by 4 bases; junction bases not matched to a gene: 8. Germline CDR1 is SEHNR and CDR2 is FQNEAQ (reference sequence). This CDR3 comprises 18 residues. CDR3 DNA sequence: TGTGCCAGCAGCTTGGGACTAGCGGGAGGGCCTCCAACAGAGACCCAGTACTTC. It is translated as CASSLGLAGGPPTETQYF.

The chain uses TRBV15 and TRBJ2-4, with D unclear. The J call may be incorrect, as the DNA end agrees better with TRBJ2-7. The CDR3 is 13 amino acids. Germline V gives CDR1 LNHNV, CDR2 YYDKDF (reference sequence). CDR3 nucleotide sequence: TGTGCCACCAGCAGAGATTTAGGGTTCGAGCAGTACTTC. Translation gives CATSRDLGFEQYF.

The chain recombines TRBV5-1 with TRBJ2-1; 7 bases match TRBD2. Germline values: CDR1 SGHRS, CDR2 YFSETQ. The V gene end was trimmed by 1 base and the J gene end by 8 bases; junction bases not matched to a gene: 9. CDR3 size: 15 residues. The CDR3 here is CASSLSGVLEDEQFF. CDR3 coding DNA: TGCGCCAGCAGCTTGAGCGGGGTCTTGGAGGATGAGCAGTTCTTC. Variable domain in full (rest from reference TRBV5-1 and TRBJ2-1): KAGVTQTPRYLIKTRGQQVTLSCSPISGHRSVSWYQQTPGQGLQFLFEYFSETQRNKGNFPGRFSGRQFSNSRSEMNVSTLELGDSALYLCASSLSGVLEDEQFFGPGTRLTVL.

The DNA for the CDR3 is TGTGCCAGCAGCTTAGCGGGGGACCTTCGGGAGCAGTACTTC. Protein: CASSLAGDLREQYF. This chain uses TRBV7-2 with TRBJ2-1; TRBD1 or TRBD2 may be the D gene (5 bases each). The J call may be incorrect, as the DNA end agrees better with TRBJ2-7. The CDR3 loop spans 14 amino acids. Germline-derived CDR1 and CDR2 are SGHTA and FQGNSA.

The V gene is TRBV29-1, the J gene TRBJ2-5; D remains unclear. CDR1 and CDR2 from the germline V gene are SQVTM and ANQGSEA. The CDR3 length is 12 residues. Trimming removed 0 bases at V and 5 bases at J, with 7 bases between. CDR3 amino acids: CSVEDPSETQYF. The CDR3 DNA follows: TGCAGCGTTGAAGACCCTTCGGAGACCCAGTACTTC.

A note on this clonotype: Its ends do not fully match the called genes, so a read error is possible. V is TRBV29-1 and J is TRBJ2-1; a possible D gene is TRBD2 (5 bases). CDR1 SQVTM and CDR2 ANQGSEA come from the germline V gene. The CDR3 runs to 13 residues. For the CDR3, the DNA is TGCAGCGTTGGTCCGAGGGCAGACAATGGGCAGTTCTTC. It yields the protein CSVGPRADNGQFF.

This clonotype was recorded a few times. The chain joins TRBV9 to TRBJ1-1; no clear D gene. This CDR3 has 14 amino acids. V was clipped by 0 bases and J by 3 bases, with 9 bases between them. Looked up from germline, CDR1 is SGDLS and CDR2 is YYNGEE. In DNA, the CDR3 is TGTGCCAGCAGCGTAGATCCAGTTGACACTGAAGCTTTCTTT. Translated: CASSVDPVDTEAFF.

This clonotype has ten or more counts. The CDR3: CSASAGPSYNEQFF. The CDR3 region has the DNA TGCAGTGCTAGCGCAGGGCCGTCCTACAATGAGCAGTTCTTC. The gene calls are TRBV20-1 and TRBJ2-1; tentatively, D is TRBD1 (5 bases). Trimming took 3 bases from V and 1 from J, leaving 10 bases between them. This CDR3 comprises 14 residues. CDR1 and CDR2 (germline): DFQATT, SNEGSKA (reference sequence).

The chain joins TRBV2 to TRBJ1-4; D unclear. CDR3 length equals 13 residues. Trimming removed 2 bases at V and 4 bases at J, with 5 bases between. Germline CDR1 is SNHLY and CDR2 is FYNNEI. The CDR3: CASSEQRNEKLFF. The CDR3 DNA reads as TGTGCCAGCAGTGAACAGCGTAATGAAAAACTGTTTTTT.

This clonotype has only one observation. The CDR3, as DNA: TGCAGCGTTGGGAACGGCGGCTACACCTTC. It codes for CSVGNGGYTF. This chain joins TRBV29-1 and TRBJ1-2; D gene unclear. V was shortened by 4 bases and J by 8 bases, with 8 bases between the two germline ends. Germline V gene data show CDR1 as SQVTM and CDR2 as ANQGSEA. The CDR3 consists of 10 residues.

Many counts were recorded for this clonotype. J is TRBJ2-3 and V is TRBV3-1; 7 bases match TRBD2. Germline V gene data show CDR1 as LGHDT and CDR2 as YNNKEL (reference sequence). The ends lost 1 base at V and 9 bases at J; junction bases unmatched: 10. The CDR3 is made up of 15 amino acids. CDR3 sequence reads: CASSQVNRGRGTQYF. Written as DNA, the CDR3 is TGTGCCAGCAGCCAAGTTAATCGCGGGAGAGGAACGCAGTATTTT.

A few counts support this clonotype. The chain links TRBV7-2 to TRBJ2-7, with D unresolved. V lost 5 bases and J lost 0, with 14 bases in between. The CDR3 is 15 residues long. Looked up from germline, CDR1 is SGHTA and CDR2 is FQGNSA. The CDR3 DNA follows: TGTGCCAGCAGCCCAAGGACCCGTAGCTCCTACGAGCAGTACTTC. Protein: CASSPRTRSSYEQYF.

The chain links TRBV29-1 to TRBJ1-1; D uncertain. Germline lookup yields CDR1 SQVTM and CDR2 ANQGSEA. The CDR3 is 10 residues long. V was clipped by 7 bases and J by 8 bases, with 11 bases between them. CDR3 DNA: TGCAGCGCACGGACGGGAGAAGCTTTCTTT. Translated, it gives CSARTGEAFF.

There are a few counts of this clonotype. The chain carries TRBV12-3 or TRBV12-4 and TRBJ1-1; D uncertain. The germline V and J ends were trimmed by 3 bases and 3 bases, with 14 bases remaining between them. The CDR3 is 15 residues long. The CDR3 protein is CASSFPRTLDTEAFF. CDR3 nucleotide sequence: TGTGCCAGCAGTTTCCCCAGGACTTTGGACACTGAAGCTTTCTTT.

The CDR3 DNA is TGTGCCAGCAGCGAGTGGGCAGACAATAGCAATCAGCCCCAGCATTTT. It encodes CASSEWADNSNQPQHF. The chain joins TRBV7-2 to TRBJ1-5; no clear D gene. The V end lost 5 bases, the J end lost 0 bases, and 14 bases lay between the germline ends. This CDR3 is 16 amino acids long. The germline gives CDR1 SGHTA, CDR2 FQGNSA.